The 18 T cell receptor beta chains given below trace back to one sample, sequenced in a study of control samples from healthy donors and cancer patients. Sequencing used immunoSEQ multiplex PCR; TCRdb keeps in-frame clones, though not all of them. This table holds nearly 200,000 clones, 90% to 95% found once. Sequencing was done on a sample of blood. Source of these receptors: a man younger than 45 in good health.

Details on this clone: Germline is not matched at one junction end, which may reflect a read error. The chain combines TRBV9 with TRBJ2-7, with 7 nucleotides matching TRBD1. Germline CDR1 SGDLS, CDR2 YYNGEE. The CDR3 is made up of 15 amino acids. The CDR3 reads CASSPYRGSLDEQHF. CDR3 nucleotide sequence: TGTGCCAGCAGCCCCTACAGGGGCTCCCTAGACGAGCAGCACTTC.

The genes are TRBV3-1 (or the pseudogene TRBV3-2) and TRBJ2-1; the match to TRBD2 covers 8 bases. Trimming at V came to 4 bases and at J to 4 bases, leaving 6 bases not matched to a gene. CDR3 size: 15 residues. Germline V lookup: CDR1 LGHDT, CDR2 YNNKEL (reference sequence). The CDR3 loop is CASSPFRLAYNEQFF. CDR3 DNA: TGTGCCAGCAGCCCCTTCCGACTAGCGTACAATGAGCAGTTCTTC.

The rearrangement uses TRBV5-4 and TRBJ1-3, with a tentative D call TRBD1 (6 bases). The V gene's germline CDR1 is SGHNT and CDR2 YYREEE (reference sequence). The CDR3 spans 18 residues. Trimming took 0 bases from V and 1 from J, leaving 17 bases between them. CDR3 sequence (DNA): TGTGCCAGCAGCTTGGGACCCCCTGGGGGGCGGTCTGGAAACACCATATATTTT. This codes for CASSLGPPGGRSGNTIYF.

The chain is built from TRBV29-1 and TRBJ1-5; 8 positions agree with TRBD1. With V trimmed by 4 bases and J by 7 bases, 6 bases remained unmatched. Germline V gives CDR1 SQVTM, CDR2 ANQGSEA. The CDR3 is made up of 13 amino acids. CDR3 region: CSVGQGAWQPQHF. DNA of the CDR3: TGCAGCGTTGGGCAGGGGGCTTGGCAGCCCCAGCATTTT.

This chain joins TRBV3-1 (or the pseudogene TRBV3-2) and TRBJ2-2; perhaps D is TRBD1 or TRBD2 (5 bases each). Germline V CDR1 and CDR2: LGHDT, YNNKEL (reference sequence). Between the trimmed V and J ends, which lost 0 bases and 4 bases, there was a span of 9 bases. The CDR3 contains 15 residues. The CDR3 DNA is TGTGCCAGCAGCCAAGATCGAGGGGTCACCGGGGAGCTGTTTTTT. Translating gives CASSQDRGVTGELFF.

The V gene is TRBV4-1, the J gene TRBJ1-6; 8 nucleotides align to TRBD1. There are 17 residues in the CDR3. The V segment lost 3 bases and the J segment 9 bases; nucleotides outside the gene matches: 13. The germline V gene encodes CDR1 MGHRA and CDR2 YSYEKL. As DNA, the CDR3 is TGCGCCAGCAGCCAGTCGGTGCCGGGACAGGTGACTTCACCCCTCCACTTT. Its protein is CASSQSVPGQVTSPLHF.

The V and J genes are TRBV29-1 and TRBJ1-2; D is perhaps TRBD1 (6 bases). In germline, CDR1 is SQVTM, CDR2 ANQGSEA. This CDR3 region has 14 residues. Trimming removed 1 base from V and 0 bases from J, with 9 bases in between. Here the CDR3 reads CSVEATGANYGYTF. CDR3 sequence (DNA): TGCAGCGTTGAAGCGACAGGCGCTAACTATGGCTACACCTTC.

The V gene is TRBV5-1, the J gene TRBJ1-2, with 10 nucleotides matching TRBD1. The CDR3 runs 16 residues. Germline V gene data show CDR1 as SGHRS and CDR2 as YFSETQ. The trim removed 4 bases at V and 3 bases at J, leaving 9 bases unmatched. This CDR3 reads CASSETPGQGYYGYTF. DNA for the CDR3: TGCGCCAGCAGCGAGACCCCGGGACAGGGGTACTATGGCTACACCTTC.

This clone has only one observation. The rearrangement links TRBV10-1 to TRBJ2-3; the match to TRBD2 covers 7 bases. J lost 1 base, V lost 4 bases, and 8 bases had no gene match. This CDR3 has 16 residues. From germline, CDR1 is WNHNN and CDR2 SYGVQD (reference sequence). The CDR3 loop is CASSATRLAGTDTQYF. In nucleotides, the CDR3 is TGCGCCAGCAGTGCAACAAGACTAGCTGGCACAGATACGCAGTATTTT.

The chain links TRBV30 to TRBJ1-4; D gene uncertain. This CDR3 has 15 residues. CDR1 and CDR2 from the germline V gene are GTSNPN and SVGIG (reference sequence). V shed 0 bases and J shed 7 bases, with 15 bases lying between them. The CDR3 coding sequence is TGTGCCTGGAGTGTAGCACTCTCCAATGCTGAAAAACTGTTTTTT. This codes for CAWSVALSNAEKLFF.

J is TRBJ2-2 and V is TRBV10-3; no clear D. The CDR3 has 11 residues. V lost 2 bases, J lost 6 bases, and 1 base lay in between. CDR1 and CDR2 from the germline V gene are ENHRY and SYGVKD. The DNA for the CDR3 is TGTGCCATCAGTGAGCCCGGGGAGCTGTTTTTT. It yields the protein CAISEPGELFF.

This chain connects TRBV10-3 to TRBJ1-5, with D possibly TRBD1 on 5 matching bases. V lost 7 bases, J lost 9 bases, and 13 bases lay in between. This CDR3 region has 12 residues. The germline CDR1 and CDR2 sequences are ENHRY and SYGVKD. The CDR3 is CAIIQGIWPQHF. CDR3 DNA sequence: TGTGCCATCATCCAGGGAATATGGCCCCAGCATTTT.

The chain has TRBV18 and TRBJ2-7; 8 nucleotides line up with TRBD1. The junction had 10 bases not matched to a gene; V was cut back by 1 base and J by 5 bases. The V gene's germline CDR1 is KGHSH and CDR2 LQKENI. The CDR3 covers 16 residues. In nucleotides, the CDR3 is TGTGCCAGCTCACCACTTGGGACAGGTTTGAAGGACGAGCAGTACTTC. Translated: CASSPLGTGLKDEQYF.

The chain uses TRBV7-8 and TRBJ1-1, with 7 positions matching TRBD1. Germline CDR1 SGHVS, CDR2 FQNEAQ. CDR3 size: 13 residues. Germline trimming cut 3 bases from V and 8 bases from J; bases unmatched to any gene: 6. CDR3 residues: CASSFRDSEEAFF. CDR3 in DNA: TGTGCCAGCAGCTTCCGGGACAGTGAGGAAGCTTTCTTT.

The chain carries TRBV10-3 and TRBJ1-2; D is undetermined. V lost 3 bases, J lost 1 base, and 15 bases lay in between. Looked up from germline, CDR1 is ENHRY and CDR2 is SYGVKD. There are 16 residues in the CDR3. The CDR3 here is CAISDGYMLHNYGYTF. CDR3 bases: TGTGCCATCAGTGACGGTTACATGCTACATAACTATGGCTACACCTTC.

The chain carries TRBV5-1 and TRBJ2-1; D call uncertain. The CDR3 has 11 amino acids. V was cut by 4 bases and J by 8 bases, with 7 bases left in between. The V gene's germline CDR1 is SGHRS and CDR2 YFSETQ. In nucleotides, the CDR3 is TGCGCCAGCAGCGTAGAACATGAGCAGTTCTTC. Translating it yields CASSVEHEQFF.

The chain recombines TRBV7-9 with TRBJ1-1; 8 bases match TRBD1. The V segment lost 5 bases and the J segment 4 bases; nucleotides outside the gene matches: 6. The CDR3 covers 14 residues. In germline, CDR1 is SEHNR, CDR2 FQNEAQ (reference sequence). The CDR3 spells CASSGTGGFTEAFF. The CDR3 DNA reads as TGTGCCAGCAGCGGCACAGGGGGATTCACTGAAGCTTTCTTT. Full variable domain (missing parts from reference TRBV7-9 and TRBJ1-1): DTGVSQNPRHKITKRGQNVTFRCDPISEHNRLYWYRQTLGQGPEFLTYFQNEAQLEKSRLLSDRFSAERPKGSFSTLEIQRTEQGDSAMYLCASSGTGGFTEAFFGQGTRLTVV.

The chain is built from TRBV7-6 and TRBJ2-1, with a possible D match to TRBD1 (6 bases). The germline V and J ends were trimmed by 4 bases and 0 bases, with 16 bases remaining between them. The CDR3 runs to 17 residues. CDR1 and CDR2 from the germline V gene are SGHVS and FNYEAQ. The CDR3 spells CASSSRQAASSYNEQFF. DNA for the CDR3: TGTGCCAGCAGCTCCCGACAGGCAGCCAGCTCCTACAATGAGCAGTTCTTC.